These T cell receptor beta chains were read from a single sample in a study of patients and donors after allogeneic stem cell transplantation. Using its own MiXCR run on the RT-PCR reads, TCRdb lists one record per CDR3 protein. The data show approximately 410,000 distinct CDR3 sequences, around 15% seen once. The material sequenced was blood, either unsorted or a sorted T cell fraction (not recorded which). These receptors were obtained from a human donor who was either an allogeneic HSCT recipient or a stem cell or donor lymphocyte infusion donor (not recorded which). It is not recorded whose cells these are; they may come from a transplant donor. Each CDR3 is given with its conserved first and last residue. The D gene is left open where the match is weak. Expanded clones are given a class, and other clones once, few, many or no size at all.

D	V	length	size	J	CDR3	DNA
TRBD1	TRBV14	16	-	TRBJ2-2	CASSSRTGLSTGELFF	TGTGCCAGCAGCTCCCGGACAGGGCTCAGCACCGGGGAGCTGTTTTTT
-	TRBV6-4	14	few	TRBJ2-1	CASSPNLAYNEQFF	TGTGCCAGCAGTCCGAACCTTGCCTACAATGAGCAGTTCTTC
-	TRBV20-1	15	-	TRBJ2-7	CSALAFEPFTYEQYF	TGCAGTGCCCTGGCCTTCGAACCGTTTACTTACGAGCAGTACTTC
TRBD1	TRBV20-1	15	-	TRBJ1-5	CSARNRGGSNQPQHF	TGCAGTGCTAGAAACAGGGGTGGGAGCAATCAGCCCCAGCATTTT
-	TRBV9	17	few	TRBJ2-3	CASSVTTRGGPTDTQYF	TGTGCCAGCAGCGTAACAACAAGGGGGGGCCCCACAGATACGCAGTATTTT
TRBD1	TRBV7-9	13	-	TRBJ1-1	CASSLAGQGRAFF	TGTGCCAGCAGCTTAGCGGGACAGGGGAGAGCTTTCTTT
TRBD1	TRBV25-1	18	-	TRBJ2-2	CASSGTRQGATNTGELFF	TGTGCCAGCAGTGGAACCCGACAGGGCGCTACGAACACCGGGGAGCTGTTTTTT
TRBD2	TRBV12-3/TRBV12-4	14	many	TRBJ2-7	CASSWGGGAYEQYF	TGTGCCAGCAGTTGGGGGGGAGGAGCCTACGAGCAGTACTTC
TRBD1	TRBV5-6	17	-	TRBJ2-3	CASSAHRDSALTDTQYF	TGTGCCAGCAGCGCTCACCGGGACAGCGCCCTCACAGATACGCAGTATTTT
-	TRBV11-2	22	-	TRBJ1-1	CASSLFFLSGRTAILVNTEAFF	TGTGCCAGCAGCTTATTTTTCCTTTCCGGACGGACAGCCATTCTCGTGAACACTGAAGCTTTCTTT
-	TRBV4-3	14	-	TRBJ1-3	CASSQAGSGNTIYF	TGCGCCAGCAGCCAAGCAGGGTCTGGAAACACCATATATTTT
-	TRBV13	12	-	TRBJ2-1	CASSLARAEQFF	TGTGCCAGCAGCTTAGCGAGGGCTGAGCAGTTCTTC
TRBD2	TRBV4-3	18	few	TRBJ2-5	CASSQAGTSGGRQETQYF	TGCGCCAGCAGCCAGGCCGGGACTAGCGGGGGGCGACAAGAGACCCAGTACTTC
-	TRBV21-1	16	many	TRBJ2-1	CASSNPGPGSYNEQFF	TGTGCCAGCAGCAATCCGGGACCCGGCTCCTACAATGAGCAGTTCTTC
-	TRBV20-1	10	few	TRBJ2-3	CSATSHTQYF	TGCAGTGCCACGTCTCATACGCAGTATTTT
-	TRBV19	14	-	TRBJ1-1	CASSITRRNTEAFF	TGTGCCAGTAGTATAACCCGGCGGAACACTGAAGCTTTCTTT
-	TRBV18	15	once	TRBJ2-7	CASSPLRAAGYEQYF	TGTGCCAGCTCACCACTACGGGCGGCGGGATACGAGCAGTACTTC
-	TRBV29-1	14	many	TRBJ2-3	CSGASGSSTDTQYF	TGCAGCGGGGCGTCGGGTTCTAGCACAGATACGCAGTATTTT
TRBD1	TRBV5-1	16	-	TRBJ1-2	CASSTGTGASNYGYTF	TGCGCCAGCAGCACCGGGACAGGGGCATCTAACTATGGCTACACCTTC
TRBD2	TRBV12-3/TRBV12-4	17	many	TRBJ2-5	CASRSGLAGIDQETQYF	TGTGCCAGCAGATCCGGACTAGCGGGGATAGACCAAGAGACCCAGTACTTC
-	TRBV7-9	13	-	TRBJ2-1	CASSCRRDNEQFF	TGTGCCAGCAGCTGCCGCCGCGACAATGAGCAGTTCTTC
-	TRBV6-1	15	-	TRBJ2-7	CASSDPGTLMYEQYF	TGTGCCAGCAGTGATCCCGGGACACTGATGTACGAGCAGTACTTC
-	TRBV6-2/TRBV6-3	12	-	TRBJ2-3	CASRMDTDTQYF	TGTGCCAGCAGAATGGATACAGATACGCAGTATTTT
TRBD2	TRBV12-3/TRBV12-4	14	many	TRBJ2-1	CASSFSGTYNEQFF	TGTGCCAGCAGTTTTAGCGGGACCTACAATGAGCAGTTCTTC
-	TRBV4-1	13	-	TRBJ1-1	CASSQGYREDAFF	TGCGCCAGCAGCCAAGGTTACAGGGAGGACGCTTTCTTT
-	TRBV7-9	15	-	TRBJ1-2	CASSLIPPGNYGYTF	TGTGCCAGCAGCTTAATACCCCCAGGGAACTATGGCTACACCTTC
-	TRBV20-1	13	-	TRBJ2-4	CSAGTGAKNIQYF	TGCAGTGCGGGGACTGGAGCCAAAAACATTCAGTACTTC
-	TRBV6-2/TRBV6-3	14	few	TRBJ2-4	CASRPLGPANIQYF	TGTGCCAGCAGGCCTCTCGGGCCCGCAAACATTCAGTACTTC
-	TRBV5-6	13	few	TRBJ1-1	CASSWAGNTEAFF	TGTGCCAGCAGCTGGGCGGGCAACACTGAAGCTTTCTTT
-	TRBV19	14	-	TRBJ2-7	CASSRTGAPYEQYF	TGTGCCAGTAGTAGGACGGGGGCTCCCTACGAGCAGTACTTC
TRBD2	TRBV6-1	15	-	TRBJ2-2	CASSPLAAGAGELFF	TGTGCCAGCAGTCCATTAGCAGCGGGGGCCGGGGAGCTGTTTTTT
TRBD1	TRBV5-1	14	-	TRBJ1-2	CASSSYRDRDSYTF	TGCGCCAGCAGCTCCTACCGGGACAGAGATTCCTACACCTTC
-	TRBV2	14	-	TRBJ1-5	CASKGGSSNQPQHF	TGTGCCAGCAAGGGCGGGTCATCGAATCAGCCCCAGCATTTT